This entry concerns a single TCR beta chain. Its antigen is still unknown. No much larger clonotype is one base removed from it; base qualities were not supplied. The time point label, read with the paper, signifies: baseline before first vaccination. Vaccinee samples were obtained from the UK trials COV001 and COV002, which included a single-blind randomized controlled phase 2/3 trial of AZD1222 (ChAdOx1 nCoV-19) in healthy adults. Trial participant PBMC samples were collected at day 0 and day 28 after the second dose for TCRbeta chain sequencing. These data originate in a study of T cell responses to AZD1222 COVID-19 vaccine (dated by TCRdb to about 2021). Describing the broader study: AZD1222 recipients whose second dose came at about 4 weeks and those whose second dose came at about 12 weeks were combined into one group, since spike-specific TCR depth and breadth did not differ between the two schedules. A total of roughly 240 trial participants underwent TCR sequencing, of whom some 210 received two doses of AZD1222 and some 26 received two doses of the MenACWY control vaccine. Enrollment into the trials was organized by age into subgroups of 18-55, 56-69 and 70-plus years, and those subgroups contained approximately 150, 30 and 60 TCR-sequenced participants, respectively.

Findings and caveats that apply to the study as a whole: No day 14 peak-response samples were available, so repertoires were characterized only after the peak T cell response. The whole spike protein was spanned by vaccine-associated CD4 TCRs, and dominant responses were seen in regions 160-218 and 743-854. Reportedly, almost half of the unique spike-specific TCRs recognized epitopes lying outside the regions that are mutated in the B.1.351 and B.1.1.7 variants. Spike-specific TCR breadth and depth rose significantly after two AZD1222 doses compared with day 0 and with MenACWY recipients. Only 5 to 7 AZD1222 recipients were SARS-CoV-2 seropositive at baseline, limiting conclusions about previously exposed vaccinees. Most participants were white British and females outnumbered males, and the authors suggested that clonal diversity may have been underestimated. The 56-69-year group was small, and its depth increase did not reach significance, likely because of low power.

Ends trimmed: V by 1 base, J by 9 bases; bases unmatched to a gene: 2. The germline V gene (reference sequence) specifies SGHNT as CDR1 and YYREEE as CDR2. From the cysteine up to the phenylalanine, the CDR3 has a length of 14 residues. The read is trimmed to its CDR3 DNA, 42 bases read in frame from base 1. The CDR3 regions of human TCRbeta chains were analyzed by immunosequencing. The paper's data handling went like this. TCRs in the repertoires were compared against a reference library of SARS-CoV-2-specific TCRs that had been generated with the MIRA antigen-specificity platform. Breadth was defined as the fraction of unique TCRs that were SARS-CoV-2-associated. Depth was defined as the fraction of total T cells that were SARS-CoV-2-associated. Using the MIRA data, each spike-specific TCR was assigned both to the spike region to which the TCR was reactive and to a CD4 or CD8 class. Log10-transformed breadth and depth values were compared by one-way ANOVA with Sidak's multiple comparisons tests. TCRdb obtained this table from immuneACCESS and retained in-frame rearrangements with V and J assigned. These tables miss some clones; where compared with another copy, unresolved V genes account for less than half of the shortfall, and the remainder is unexplained. V, J and clone size are those of that table, while D and trimming were read from the DNA. A total of 95,000 to 130,000 clones appear in this sample, almost 90% of them only once. Of the sample, around 8.7% is held by the ten largest clones.

Rearrangement joined TRBV5-4 to TRBJ1-6, with 9 junctional bases fitting TRBD1. The starting material was peripheral blood, obtained on day 0 of AZD1222 vaccination. This receptor was identified in an adult in good health. The bases are TGTGCCAGCAGCTTGTGGGACAGGGCTTCACCCCTCCACTTT. This gives the protein CASSLWDRASPLHF.